Listed here is a single T cell receptor (beta chain). Its target is unknown. This sample stems from a study of cytomegalovirus exposure and HLA in healthy donors. For the study at large: It was reported in a later analysis that the 120 validation repertoires used the same platform as the approximately 690 first-cohort repertoires. Findings of the study overall: Specificity for CMV antigens was confirmed in vitro for three of the CMV-associated chains. Some TCR beta chains (around 180 of them) were listed as cytomegalovirus-associated. In the 120 validation repertoires, under 95% of cluster scores exceeded 0, per a later analysis.

This CDR3 contains 14 residues. Between the trimmed V and J ends, which lost 2 bases and 4 bases, there was a span of 11 bases. The V gene's germline CDR1 is MGHRA and CDR2 YSYEKL. Clones were sequenced by immunoSEQ multiplex PCR, and TCRdb holds only the in-frame ones, with some missing. Of about 140,000 clones in the sample, 80% to 90% were seen once. The sequence was obtained from a woman aged 25 to 45 in good health and CMV-seronegative. The chain links TRBV4-1 to TRBJ1-2, with D perhaps TRBD1 (5 bases). Sequenced material: PBMCs. This CDR3 reads CASSQPGGGYGYTF. CDR3 DNA sequence: TGCGCCAGCAGCCAACCCGGCGGGGGCTATGGCTACACCTTC.